The following is a T cell receptor (beta chain) sequence with its context. Its antigen is unidentified. Amplification used 60 Vbeta primers and 13 Jbeta primers. TCRdb's table, derived via immunoSEQ multiplex PCR, lists solely in-frame clones and lacks some. The table records tens of thousands of clones, around 78% of them present only once. The data were obtained in a study of cytomegalovirus exposure and HLA in healthy donors. Study conclusions and caveats: The study labeled 164 TCR beta chains cytomegalovirus-associated. Within an earlier analysis, most TCR beta V segments proved productive either about 87% or about 30% of the time.

This receptor was obtained from a man in his forties in good health and CMV-seronegative. Sequenced material: PBMCs.

CDR3 bases: TGTGCCAGCAGCCTCCTTCGGACTGGGCAAGAGACCCAGTACTTC. This translates into CASSLLRTGQETQYF. The rearrangement uses TRBV2 and TRBJ2-5; weak D call: TRBD2 (5 bases). Germline CDR1 and CDR2: SNHLY and FYNNEI. The CDR3 is made up of 15 amino acids. Trimming took off 6 bases at V and 2 bases at J, with 16 bases between the two ends.